The 15 T cell receptor beta chains in this list originate from one sample, sequenced in a study of T cell responses to AZD1222 COVID-19 vaccine. The table came from immunoSEQ multiplex PCR; TCRdb's copy has only in-frame clones and leaves some out. The profile shows roughly 160,000 clones, just over 90% of them singletons. Specimen: peripheral blood, collected on day 0 of MenACWY control vaccination. Receptors originate from an adult in good health.

This sequence joins TRBV3-1 (or the pseudogene TRBV3-2) and TRBJ2-7; D ambiguous. The CDR3 runs 12 residues. Trimming took off 9 bases at V and 1 base at J, with 10 bases between the two ends. CDR1 and CDR2 (germline): LGHDT, YNNKEL (reference sequence). For the CDR3, the DNA is TGTGCCAGTGGAGAGAGTTCCTACGAGCAGTACTTC. This sequence encodes CASGESSYEQYF.

V is TRBV5-1 and J is TRBJ1-4, with D uncertain. Trimming cost V 0 bases and J 0 bases, with 9 bases left between them. The germline gives CDR1 SGHRS, CDR2 YFSETQ. The CDR3 loop spans 16 amino acids. CDR3 nucleotides: TGCGCCAGCAGCTTGGCCAGCGGTGCAACTAATGAAAAACTGTTTTTT. Amino acid sequence: CASSLASGATNEKLFF.

The rearrangement links TRBV7-3 to TRBJ2-2, with 8 positions matching TRBD2. Per germline, CDR1 SGHTA and CDR2 FQGTGA. J gave up 6 bases and V 5 bases, and 5 bases lay outside the gene matches. This CDR3 is built from 14 residues. The CDR3 is CASSPGLAAGELFF. CDR3 in DNA: TGTGCCAGCAGCCCCGGACTAGCAGCCGGGGAGCTGTTTTTT. Combining the CDR3 with reference TRBV7-3 and TRBJ2-2 gives the whole variable domain GAGVSQTPSNKVTEKGKYVELRCDPISGHTALYWYRQSLGQGPEFLIYFQGTGAADDSGLPNDRFFAVRPEGSVSTLKIQRTERGDSAVYLCASSPGLAAGELFFGEGSRLTVL.

This sequence joins TRBV28 and TRBJ1-5; D unclear. Per germline, CDR1 MDHEN and CDR2 SYDVKM. The CDR3 has 14 residues. The V end lost 7 bases, the J end lost 2 bases, and 12 bases lay between the germline ends. This chain's CDR3 is CASTRDWGNQPQHF. The CDR3 DNA is TGTGCCAGCACGAGGGATTGGGGCAATCAGCCCCAGCATTTT.

This clone has a handful of counts. The chain combines TRBV7-3 with TRBJ2-5; no reliable D call. Germline V CDR1 and CDR2: SGHTA, FQGTGA. The germline V and J ends were trimmed by 0 bases and 5 bases, with 10 bases remaining between them. This CDR3 has 14 amino acids. The CDR3 spells CASSLTGSRETQYF. Written as DNA, the CDR3 is TGTGCCAGCAGCTTAACGGGGTCCAGGGAGACCCAGTACTTC.

The table lists this clone with a few counts. The gene calls are TRBV5-5 and TRBJ1-6; D gene unclear. The V and J ends lost 0 bases and 7 bases respectively, with 5 bases between them. Germline CDR1 SGHKS, CDR2 YYEKEE (reference sequence). CDR3 size: 13 residues. The CDR3 sequence: CASSLVLNSPLHF. As DNA, the CDR3 is TGTGCCAGCAGCTTGGTGTTGAATTCACCCCTCCACTTT.

The CDR3 DNA reads as TGTGCCAGCAGCACGGAAAAAGACCGGGACAGGGTCTCTGGGGCCAACGTCCTGACTTTC. It is translated as CASSTEKDRDRVSGANVLTF. The rearrangement uses TRBV21-1 and TRBJ2-6; the D segment call TRBD1 is taken from the table without a DNA check. TRBV21-1 is deemed a pseudogene. CDR3 length: 20 amino acids.

CDR3 amino acids: CAWSARPKGYTF. The CDR3 DNA reads TGTGCCTGGAGTGCCCGGCCGAAGGGCTACACCTTC. The V and J genes are TRBV30 and TRBJ1-2; D uncertain. This CDR3 has 12 residues. The germline V gene has CDR1 GTSNPN and CDR2 SVGIG (reference sequence). Trimming shortened V by 1 base and J by 8 bases, and 11 bases separated the two germline ends.

In DNA, the CDR3 is TGTGCCACCGACACAGGGACAGGGGGTATCTATGGCTACACCTTC. Translated: CATDTGTGGIYGYTF. This chain joins TRBV7-2 and TRBJ1-2, with TRBD1 matching over 11 bases. Unmatched junction bases numbered 11, after V lost 10 bases and J lost 4 bases. CDR3 size: 15 residues. Germline CDR1 is SGHTA and CDR2 is FQGNSA.

This chain links TRBV18 with TRBJ1-6; possible D gene TRBD1, 6 bases. The CDR3 has 14 residues. Trimming stripped 2 bases from V and 14 bases from J, with 16 bases between. Germline CDR1 reads KGHSH; CDR2 reads LQKENI. The CDR3 spells CASSPAGAVATLHF. CDR3 sequence (DNA): TGTGCCAGCTCACCAGCAGGGGCAGTGGCGACCCTCCACTTT.

V usage is TRBV5-5 and J usage is TRBJ1-1; D remains ambiguous. V lost 1 base to trimming and J lost 4 bases, with 11 bases between them. This CDR3 spans 14 amino acids. Germline CDR1 SGHKS, CDR2 YYEKEE (reference sequence). The CDR3, as DNA: TGTGCCAGCAGCTTGCGAAGTAGCATCACTGAAGCTTTCTTT. Translated: CASSLRSSITEAFF.

V usage is TRBV9 and J usage is TRBJ1-5; D remains unclear. Germline CDR1 is SGDLS and CDR2 is YYNGEE. V lost 3 bases, J lost 3 bases, and 7 bases lay in between. The CDR3 totals 13 residues. CDR3 coding DNA: TGTGCCAGCAGCGGCGGGCTCAATCAGCCCCAGCATTTT. It yields the protein CASSGGLNQPQHF.

Note on this clone: Compared with germline, one end of the junction differs, possibly owing to a read error. The CDR3 DNA is TGTGCCACCAGCGGAGATGGGGACAGCACTGAAGCTTTCTTT. Its translation: CATSGDGDSTEAFF. The chain links TRBV15 to TRBJ1-1; 7 bases fit TRBD1. The CDR3 is 14 residues long. CDR1 LNHNV and CDR2 YYDKDF come from the germline V gene (reference sequence).

The chain recombines TRBV15 with TRBJ2-3; D unclear. Trimming took 4 bases from V and 6 from J, leaving 14 bases between them. This CDR3 has 14 amino acids. Germline assignment: CDR1 LNHNV and CDR2 YYDKDF (reference sequence). In nucleotides, the CDR3 is TGTGCCACCAGCAAACCCCGCTACCGGGATACGCAGTATTTT. Protein: CATSKPRYRDTQYF.

The V gene is TRBV10-3, the J gene TRBJ1-1; possibly TRBD1 for D (5 bases). This CDR3 region has 13 residues. V dropped 2 bases and J dropped 5 bases, with 9 bases sitting between them. The germline V gene encodes CDR1 ENHRY and CDR2 SYGVKD. This CDR3 reads CAISEDRVTEAFF. The CDR3 DNA follows: TGTGCCATCAGTGAGGACAGAGTGACTGAAGCTTTCTTT.